This is a list of T cell receptor beta chains from one sample in a study of shared clonotypes between healthy human individuals. Data came from immunoSEQ multiplex PCR; TCRdb stores just in-frame clones and leaves some out. Of about 1 million clones listed, about 75% are singletons. Sequencing input: memory CD4+ T cells sorted from blood. The receptors here all came from a man between 18 and 35 years old in good health. The CDR3 runs from the conserved cysteine through the conserved F or W. The D gene is left open where the match is weak. Clone sizes are given selectively: once, few, many, or a class where the clone is expanded.

cdr3_nt,cdr3_aa,d_call,clone_size,j_call,v_call
TGCGCCAGCAGCCAAGACTTGGGTCCCACCGGGGAGCTGTTTTTT,CASSQDLGPTGELFF,NA,NA,TRBJ2-2,TRBV4-1
TGTGCCAGCAGCCGCCGGACAGTTATACAAGAGACCCAGTACTTC,CASSRRTVIQETQYF,NA,few,TRBJ2-5,TRBV14
TGTGCCAGCAGCTTGTCGGCGGCAACCTACAATGAGCAGTTCTTC,CASSLSAATYNEQFF,NA,NA,TRBJ2-1,TRBV5-4
TGTGCCAGCAGTGAAAGGGCTTTAGGGGGCACTGAAGCTTTCTTT,CASSERALGGTEAFF,NA,NA,TRBJ1-1,TRBV2
TGTGCCAGCAGCTTGGGACTAGCGGGGGGCAATGAGCAGTTCTTC,CASSLGLAGGNEQFF,TRBD2,NA,TRBJ2-1,TRBV7-6
TGTGCCAGCAGCCCGGGACAGGGGAACACCATATATTTT,CASSPGQGNTIYF,TRBD1,NA,TRBJ1-3,TRBV7-2
TGTGCCAGCAGCCGGGACGGGACGAATCAGCCCCAGCATTTT,CASSRDGTNQPQHF,NA,NA,TRBJ1-5,TRBV28
TGTGCCAGCAGTTTATCGGGCCCTGCCACCTACGAGCAGTACTTC,CASSLSGPATYEQYF,NA,NA,TRBJ2-7,TRBV27
TGTGCCACCAGCAGAGATCGACTAGCGGGAGTCGAGCAGTACTTC,CATSRDRLAGVEQYF,TRBD2,NA,TRBJ2-7,TRBV15
TGTGCCAGCGGTCGGGTAACTTACGAGCAGTACTTC,CASGRVTYEQYF,NA,few,TRBJ2-7,TRBV28
TGTGCCTGGACGAAACCCTACAATGAGCAGTTCTTC,CAWTKPYNEQFF,NA,NA,TRBJ2-1,TRBV30
TGCGCCAGCAGCCAAGATTGGATGGGACATGAGCAGTTCTTC,CASSQDWMGHEQFF,NA,NA,TRBJ2-1,TRBV4-3
TGTGCCAGCAGTGAACAGGGGGCCACCGGGGAGCTGTTTTTT,CASSEQGATGELFF,TRBD1,NA,TRBJ2-2,TRBV25-1
TGTGCCAGCAGCTTATCTAGCGGGAGAACCAATGAGCAGTTCTTC,CASSLSSGRTNEQFF,TRBD2,NA,TRBJ2-1,TRBV7-2
TGCGCCAGCAGCTTGCAGGGGGGGCTCCAAGAGACCCAGTACTTC,CASSLQGGLQETQYF,NA,NA,TRBJ2-5,TRBV5-1
TGTGCCAGCAGCTGGACTTTAGGCTACACCTTC,CASSWTLGYTF,NA,NA,TRBJ1-2,TRBV28
TGTGCCAGCAGCTTACCACGCGGGACAGGGGGCATAGGGGAGCTGTTTTTT,CASSLPRGTGGIGELFF,TRBD1,NA,TRBJ2-2,TRBV11-2
TGTGCCTGGAGGACCTGGGGACAGGGGGCTTTTTCACCCCTCCACTTT,CAWRTWGQGAFSPLHF,TRBD1,NA,TRBJ1-6,TRBV30